This is a list of T cell receptor beta chains from one sample in a study of beta chain features in type 1 diabetes. Libraries were prepared by immunoSEQ multiplex PCR; TCRdb keeps only in-frame clonotypes and omits some of them. The data show some 410,000 clones, roughly 13% seen once. Sequenced material: naive CD4+ T cells from blood. The origin of the receptors is a man aged 25-40 years in good health. The CDR3 runs from the conserved cysteine through the conserved F or W.

v_call	j_call	cdr3_aa
TRBV5-1	TRBJ2-3	CASSFRTGGLTDTQYF
TRBV27	TRBJ2-3	CASSAPWGTDTQYF
TRBV9	TRBJ1-1	CASSGTGSTEAFF
TRBV7-2	TRBJ2-3	CASRPAGGGFTDTQYF
TRBV20-1	TRBJ2-3	CSARRRDTQYF
TRBV29-1	TRBJ2-7	CSVVSQGASYEQYF
TRBV14	TRBJ1-2	CASSQARWGTGYGYTF
TRBV7-2	TRBJ2-3	CASSQTLAGGPGDTQYF
TRBV4-1	TRBJ2-1	CASSSNRNPNEQFF
TRBV7-3	TRBJ2-1	CASSLNRGSYNEQFF
TRBV5-1	TRBJ1-6	CASSLGGTVNSPLHF
TRBV10-1	TRBJ2-4	CASTTGLIAKNIQYF
TRBV7-2	TRBJ2-6	CASSLYSGAGANVLTF
TRBV5-1	TRBJ1-2	CASSTEGYGYTF
TRBV5-1	TRBJ2-3	CASSLMDTTNTQYF
TRBV15	TRBJ2-1	CATSRASGRFNEQFF
TRBV30	TRBJ1-2	CAWRGGYYGYTF
TRBV2	TRBJ1-2	CASSGWDGVLKYTF
TRBV19	TRBJ2-7	CASSMSSNEQYF
TRBV2	TRBJ2-2	CARRGSSNTGELFF
TRBV19	TRBJ2-7	CASSTKGQGTSYEQYF
TRBV9	TRBJ2-1	CASSGTPYNEQFF
TRBV7-2	TRBJ1-5	CASTWGGDQPQHF
TRBV2	TRBJ2-2	CASTKWSGELFF